This T cell receptor beta chain was found in a study of CD8 T cells in Susac syndrome. Comment on this clonotype: Its specificity is unknown.

It was with random hexamers that about 0.45 to 1 ug RNA was reverse transcribed. TCRdb reprocessed the immunoSEQ multiplex PCR reads with MiXCR, giving one entry per CDR3 protein. The sample shows around 170,000 distinct CDR3 sequences, approximately 95% of them seen only once. In Susac syndrome patients, recently defined diagnostic criteria for definite or probable disease were met. CD8+ and CD4+ T cells were negatively isolated; TEMRA cells were FACS-enriched. Regarding the study as a whole: Peak Susac CD8+ clonal expansion occurred in TEMRA cells and active patients.

This receptor was taken from a human donor with Susac syndrome. The sample comprised CD8+ T cells from PBMCs.

This chain's CDR3 is CASSGGTGYTF. The CDR3 DNA reads as TGCGCCAGCAGCGGCGGGACAGGCTACACCTTC. The V gene is TRBV5-1, the J gene TRBJ1-2; TRBD1 might be the D (6 bases). This CDR3 has 11 residues. Trimming removed 4 bases at V and 8 bases at J, with 9 bases between. Germline CDR1 reads SGHRS; CDR2 reads YFSETQ.